This T cell receptor (beta chain) is drawn from a study of OX40 agonist ivuxolimab in advanced cancers. Some clones are missing from TCRdb's copy, which holds only in-frame ones; the method was immunoSEQ multiplex PCR. The sample comprises 40,000 or so clones, 88% of which are singletons, and around an eighth rests with the top ten. This CDR3 comprises 14 residues. Sequenced material: CD4+ or CD8+ T cells sorted from blood, taken in a trial of the OX40 agonist ivuxolimab. The chain links TRBV21-1 to TRBJ1-5. TRBV21-1 is recorded as a pseudogene. This TCR was recovered from an adult with an advanced solid tumor such as melanoma, head and neck, liver or kidney cancer. The CDR3 DNA is TGTGCCAGCAGAGCTACATTGCATCATCAGCCCCAGCATTTT. Translation: CASRATLHHQPQHF.